Following are 13 T cell receptor beta chains from one sample sequenced in a study of identical twins. MiXCR, applied by TCRdb to the 5' RACE reads, yields one record per CDR3 protein. This sample yields approximately 680,000 distinct CDR3 sequences, of which just over 7% are seen a single time; 1.6% belongs to the top ten. These data are also associated with another study on yellow fever vaccine responses in identical twins.

Sequencing input: PBMCs. Source of these receptors: a young woman in good health.

A few counts support this clonotype. V is TRBV5-1 and J is TRBJ2-1; 9 nucleotides line up with TRBD2. The germline CDR1 and CDR2 sequences are SGHRS and YFSETQ. V was clipped by 4 bases and J by 6 bases; unmatched bases: 11. The length of the CDR3 is 16 residues. Here the CDR3 reads CASSGAGTSTANEQFF. DNA for the CDR3: TGCGCCAGCAGCGGCGCCGGGACTAGCACCGCCAATGAGCAGTTCTTC. Full variable domain (remainder filled in from reference TRBV5-1 and TRBJ2-1): KAGVTQTPRYLIKTRGQQVTLSCSPISGHRSVSWYQQTPGQGLQFLFEYFSETQRNKGNFPGRFSGRQFSNSRSEMNVSTLELGDSALYLCASSGAGTSTANEQFFGPGTRLTVL.

This chain connects TRBV12-3 or TRBV12-4 to TRBJ1-2; D gene ambiguous. Trimming removed 6 bases from V and 4 bases from J, with 15 bases in between. The CDR3 has 14 amino acids. The CDR3 here is CASSSNGERYGYTF. The CDR3 bases are TGTGCCAGCAGCTCCAATGGGGAGCGCTATGGCTACACCTTC.

This clonotype came up many times. The CDR3 region is CASSPILAGGIDKNIQYF. In DNA, the CDR3 is TGCGCCAGCAGCCCAATTCTAGCGGGAGGGATAGACAAAAACATTCAGTACTTC. The V call is TRBV5-1, the J call TRBJ2-4; 12 bases line up with TRBD2. V lost 4 bases to trimming and J lost 3 bases; unmatched junction nucleotides: 11. CDR1 and CDR2 from the germline V gene are SGHRS and YFSETQ. The CDR3 covers 18 residues.

The chain employs TRBV5-1 and TRBJ1-4; D remains ambiguous. Trimming cost V 3 bases and J 5 bases, with 8 bases left between them. The CDR3 is 13 residues long. Germline CDR1 and CDR2: SGHRS and YFSETQ. This chain's CDR3 is CASSYWANEKLFF. In nucleotides, the CDR3 is TGCGCCAGCAGCTATTGGGCAAATGAAAAACTGTTTTTT.

At least ten counts were recorded for this clonotype. The chain has TRBV29-1 and TRBJ2-3, with D possibly being TRBD2 (7 bases). CDR3 size: 15 residues. Germline CDR1 SQVTM, CDR2 ANQGSEA. V lost 5 bases, J lost 0 bases, and 15 bases lay in between. DNA of the CDR3: TGCAGCGTTAGGGGGGAGGGGGATAGCACAGATACGCAGTATTTT. This gives the protein CSVRGEGDSTDTQYF.

This clonotype appeared many times. This rearrangement joins TRBV14 to TRBJ2-1; D not resolved. This CDR3 is 13 amino acids long. The germline V gene has CDR1 SGHDN and CDR2 FVKESK. Trimming cost V 0 bases and J 8 bases, with 8 bases left between them. This chain's CDR3 is CASSQETRYEQFF. As DNA, the CDR3 is TGTGCCAGCAGCCAAGAGACTCGCTATGAGCAGTTCTTC.

The chain carries TRBV10-2 and TRBJ2-2; D not certain. Per the germline V gene, CDR1 is WSHSY and CDR2 is SAAADI. The CDR3 totals 10 residues. V was clipped by 8 bases and J by 6 bases, with 4 bases between them. The CDR3 DNA sequence: TGCGCCAGCCGGTCCGGGGAGCTGTTTTTT. Protein product: CASRSGELFF.

This clonotype came up a few times. The genes are TRBV5-6 and TRBJ2-1; 10 nucleotides agree with TRBD2. V trimming: 4 bases; J trimming: 4 bases; junction bases outside the gene matches: 8. Germline loops: CDR1 SGHDT, CDR2 YYEEEE. CDR3 length: 16 residues. CDR3 sequence reads: CASSPLAGVKYNEQFF. The CDR3 DNA sequence: TGTGCCAGCAGCCCTCTAGCGGGAGTTAAATACAATGAGCAGTTCTTC.

This clonotype appeared many times. The chain couples TRBV7-6 to TRBJ2-2; TRBD1 aligns across 7 bases. This CDR3 is built from 15 residues. The V gene end was trimmed by 3 bases and the J gene end by 5 bases; junction bases not matched to a gene: 6. The germline gives CDR1 SGHVS, CDR2 FNYEAQ. The CDR3 here is CASSFRQGGTGELFF. For the CDR3, the DNA is TGTGCCAGCAGCTTCCGACAGGGTGGAACCGGGGAGCTGTTTTTT.

CDR3 residues: CSARRLAGALEQFF. CDR3 in DNA: TGCAGTGCTAGGAGACTAGCGGGAGCTCTTGAGCAGTTCTTC. The gene calls are TRBV20-1 and TRBJ2-1; 12 nucleotides match TRBD2. This CDR3 is 14 amino acids long. The germline gives CDR1 DFQATT, CDR2 SNEGSKA (reference sequence). The V segment lost 3 bases and the J segment 9 bases; nucleotides outside the gene matches: 6.

This clonotype has at least ten counts. V usage is TRBV6-5 and J usage is TRBJ1-5, with TRBD1 identical over 7 bases. The CDR3 is 15 residues long. Germline lookup yields CDR1 MNHEY and CDR2 SVGAGI. The J segment lost 0 bases and the V segment lost 4 bases, leaving 3 bases of the junction unmatched. The CDR3 loop is CASSFDRASNQPQHF. As DNA, the CDR3 is TGTGCCAGCAGTTTCGACAGGGCTAGCAATCAGCCCCAGCATTTT.

This clonotype turned up a few times. The chain employs TRBV12-5 and TRBJ2-7; D tentatively fits TRBD1 or TRBD2 (6 bases each). Deletions cut 3 bases from V and 3 bases from J, with 9 bases between. The CDR3 length is 13 residues. Germline CDR1 and CDR2: LGHNT and FRNRAP. The CDR3 protein is CASGLGGGYEQYF. The DNA of the CDR3 is TGTGCTAGTGGTTTAGGAGGGGGCTACGAGCAGTACTTC.

This rearrangement joins TRBV29-1 to TRBJ2-1, with D possibly being TRBD2 (5 bases). This CDR3 has 14 residues. Trimming stripped 4 bases from V and 2 bases from J, with 12 bases between. The V gene's germline CDR1 is SQVTM and CDR2 ANQGSEA. The CDR3 nucleotides read TGCAGCGTTGTTTCCGGGATCACCTACAATGAGCAGTTCTTC. It codes for CSVVSGITYNEQFF.